This is a list of T cell receptor beta chains from one sample in a study of T-cell memory formation after mild COVID-19. TCRdb reprocessed the 5' RACE reads with MiXCR, giving one entry per CDR3 protein. Of some 330,000 distinct CDR3 sequences in the sample, around 20% were seen once. Sequencing was performed on PBMCs or a T cell subset sorted from them (not recorded which). The receptors derive from an adult woman who had mild COVID-19 (a few samples of this study predate the infection). Cell type and time point are not known. Each CDR3 is given with its conserved first and last residue. D genes are given only for firm matches. For some rows the clone size is stated as once, few or many, or as a class when expanded; others skip it.

D gene: TRBD2; V gene: TRBV30; clone size: .; J gene: TRBJ2-2; CDR3 DNA: TGTGCTGCGGCCCGGGGGGAGCTACGGAACACCGGGGAGCTGTTTTTT; CDR3 protein: CAAARGELRNTGELFF
D gene: .; V gene: TRBV7-8; clone size: few; J gene: TRBJ1-4; CDR3 DNA: TGTGCCAGCAGCTTAATCGCAACTAATGAAAAACTGTTTTTT; CDR3 protein: CASSLIATNEKLFF
D gene: TRBD2; V gene: TRBV4-1; clone size: few; J gene: TRBJ2-5; CDR3 DNA: TGCGCCAGCAGCCAAGTGGCAAGACGGGAGGGGGCCCAGTACTTC; CDR3 protein: CASSQVARREGAQYF
D gene: TRBD2; V gene: TRBV6-1; clone size: .; J gene: TRBJ2-1; CDR3 DNA: TGTGCCAGCAGTGAAGCGCTTGGGCGGGAGGGCCGTGATGAGCAGTTCTTC; CDR3 protein: CASSEALGREGRDEQFF
D gene: TRBD1; V gene: TRBV7-9; clone size: .; J gene: TRBJ1-1; CDR3 DNA: TGTGCCAGCAGACAACTGAGGACAGGGATGAACACTGAAGCTTTCTTT; CDR3 protein: CASRQLRTGMNTEAFF
D gene: TRBD1; V gene: TRBV5-1; clone size: few; J gene: TRBJ2-3; CDR3 DNA: TGCGCCAGCAGCCCGGGCCAGGGGGCGCCGGGTACGCAGTATTTT; CDR3 protein: CASSPGQGAPGTQYF
D gene: .; V gene: TRBV2; clone size: few; J gene: TRBJ2-1; CDR3 DNA: TGTGCCAGCAGCCGCAGCGATCCCTCCTACAATGAGCAGTTCTTC; CDR3 protein: CASSRSDPSYNEQFF
D gene: .; V gene: TRBV20-1; clone size: .; J gene: TRBJ2-7; CDR3 DNA: TGCAGTGCTAGAGCGTCGGCCTACGAGCAGTACTTC; CDR3 protein: CSARASAYEQYF
D gene: TRBD1; V gene: TRBV4-2; clone size: few; J gene: TRBJ1-1; CDR3 DNA: TGTGCCAGCCAGACTTCCGGGACAGGGGGCCGAGGGGCTGAAGCTTTCTTT; CDR3 protein: CASQTSGTGGRGAEAFF
D gene: TRBD1; V gene: TRBV5-1; clone size: few; J gene: TRBJ2-1; CDR3 DNA: TGCGCCAGCAGCATTCGTTCCGGGACAGGGGACGGTAATGAGCAGTTCTTC; CDR3 protein: CASSIRSGTGDGNEQFF
D gene: .; V gene: TRBV24-1; clone size: few; J gene: TRBJ1-5; CDR3 DNA: TGTGCCACCAGTGATTCCGGGACCCTGGGGCCCCAGCATTTT; CDR3 protein: CATSDSGTLGPQHF
D gene: TRBD1; V gene: TRBV15; clone size: .; J gene: TRBJ2-3; CDR3 DNA: TGTGCCACCCGAATCCAGGGGGCTCTTGGAGATACGCAGTATTTT; CDR3 protein: CATRIQGALGDTQYF